The clone carrying this TCR beta chain has a count of ten or more. Its target is unknown. The CDR3 covers 17 residues. Trimming cost V 2 bases and J 0 bases; bases outside gene matches: 9. Looked up from germline, CDR1 is GTSNPN and CDR2 is SVGIG (reference sequence). The data are from a study of breast tumors, draining lymph nodes, adjacent tissues. Study outcomes and limitations: That most tumor T cells come from lymph nodes remained unproven.

TCRdb used MiXCR to reprocess the multiplex PCR reads, holding one entry per CDR3 protein. In the table there are about 25,000 distinct CDR3 sequences, about 25% of which are singletons. The clonotype originates from a female donor with breast cancer. Some clones in this sample may be carry-over from other donors' samples. The V call is TRBV30, the J call TRBJ2-1; 8 bases align to TRBD2. The sample taken for sequencing was breast tumor tissue. The DNA for the CDR3 is TGTGCCTGGAGTCCCCTTAGCGGGAACCCCTCCTACAATGAGCAGTTCTTC. Translated, it gives CAWSPLSGNPSYNEQFF.